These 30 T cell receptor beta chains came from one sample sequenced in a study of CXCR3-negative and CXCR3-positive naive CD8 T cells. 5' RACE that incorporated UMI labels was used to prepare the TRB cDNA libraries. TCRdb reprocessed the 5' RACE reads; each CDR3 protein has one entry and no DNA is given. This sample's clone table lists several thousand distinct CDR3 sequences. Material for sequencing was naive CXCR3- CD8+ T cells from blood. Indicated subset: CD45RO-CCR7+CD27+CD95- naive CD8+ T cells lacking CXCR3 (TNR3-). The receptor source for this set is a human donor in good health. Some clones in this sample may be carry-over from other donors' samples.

CDR3: CSGISGRVGNEQFF. This chain links TRBV29-1 with TRBJ2-1; the TCRdb D gene call, TRBD2, has no DNA to confirm it. CDR3 length: 14 residues. The germline V gene encodes CDR1 SQVTM and CDR2 ANQGSEA.

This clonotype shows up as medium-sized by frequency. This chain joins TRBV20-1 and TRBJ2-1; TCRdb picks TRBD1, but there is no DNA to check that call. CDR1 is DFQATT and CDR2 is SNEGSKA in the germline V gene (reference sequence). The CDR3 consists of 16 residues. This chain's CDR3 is CSATPPGSGGYNEQFF.

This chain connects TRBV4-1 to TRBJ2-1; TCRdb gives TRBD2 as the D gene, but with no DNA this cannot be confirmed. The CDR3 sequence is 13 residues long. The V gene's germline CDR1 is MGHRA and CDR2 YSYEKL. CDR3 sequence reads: CASSSRPGSRGFF.

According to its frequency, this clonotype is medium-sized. The CDR3 loop reads CASSLPGQGTSYGYTF. The genes are TRBV11-3 and TRBJ1-2; without DNA, the TCRdb call of TRBD1 cannot be checked. Germline CDR1 is SGHNT and CDR2 is YENEEA. CDR3 length equals 16 residues.

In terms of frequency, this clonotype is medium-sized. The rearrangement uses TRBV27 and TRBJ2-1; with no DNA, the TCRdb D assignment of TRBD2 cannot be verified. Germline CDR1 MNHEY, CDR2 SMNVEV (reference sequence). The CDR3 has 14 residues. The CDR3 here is CASSPGTLYNEQFF.

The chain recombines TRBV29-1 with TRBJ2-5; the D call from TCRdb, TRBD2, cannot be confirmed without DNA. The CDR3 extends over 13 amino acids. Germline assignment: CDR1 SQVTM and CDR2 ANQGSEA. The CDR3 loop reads CSGLRDGQETQYF.

CDR3 residues: CASSTGTVAGANVLTF. This rearrangement joins TRBV18 to TRBJ2-6; TCRdb reports TRBD1, a call that lacks DNA to check it against. This CDR3 is built from 16 residues. Germline lookup yields CDR1 KGHSH and CDR2 LQKENI.

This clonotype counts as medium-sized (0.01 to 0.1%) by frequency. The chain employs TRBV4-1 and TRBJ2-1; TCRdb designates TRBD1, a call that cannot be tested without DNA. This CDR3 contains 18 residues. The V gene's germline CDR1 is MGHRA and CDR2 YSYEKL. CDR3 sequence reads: CASSQERGETGRDNEQFF.

The CDR3 here is CATRGGAINTGELFF. V and J are TRBV24-1 and TRBJ2-2. Germline assignment: CDR1 KGHDR and CDR2 SFDVKD. This CDR3 spans 15 amino acids.

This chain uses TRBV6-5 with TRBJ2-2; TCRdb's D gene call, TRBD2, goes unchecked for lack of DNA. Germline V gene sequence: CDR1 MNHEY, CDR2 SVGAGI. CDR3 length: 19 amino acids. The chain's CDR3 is CASSYSSGGLAGGAGELFF.

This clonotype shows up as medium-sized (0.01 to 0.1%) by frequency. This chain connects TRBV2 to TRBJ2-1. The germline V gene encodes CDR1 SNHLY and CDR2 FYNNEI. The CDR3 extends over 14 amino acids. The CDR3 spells CASLTSLSYNEQFF.

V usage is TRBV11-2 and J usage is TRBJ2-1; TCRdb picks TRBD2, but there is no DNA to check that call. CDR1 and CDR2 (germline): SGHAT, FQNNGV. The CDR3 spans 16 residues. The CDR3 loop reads CASSLIGSGAYNEQFF.

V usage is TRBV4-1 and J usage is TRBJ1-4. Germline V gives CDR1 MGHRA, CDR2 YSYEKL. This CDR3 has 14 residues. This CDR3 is CASSQHATNEKLFF.

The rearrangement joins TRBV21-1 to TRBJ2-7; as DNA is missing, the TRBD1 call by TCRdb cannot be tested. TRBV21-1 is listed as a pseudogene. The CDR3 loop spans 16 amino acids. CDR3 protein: CASLGTTPVLGCEQYF.

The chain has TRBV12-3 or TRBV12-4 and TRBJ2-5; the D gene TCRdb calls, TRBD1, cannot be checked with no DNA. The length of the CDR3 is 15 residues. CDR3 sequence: CASRNRDRKQETKYF.

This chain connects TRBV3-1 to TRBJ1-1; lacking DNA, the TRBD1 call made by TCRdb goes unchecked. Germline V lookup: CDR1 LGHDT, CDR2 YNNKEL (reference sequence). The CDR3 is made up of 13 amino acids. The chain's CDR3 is CASSPPGGTEAFF.

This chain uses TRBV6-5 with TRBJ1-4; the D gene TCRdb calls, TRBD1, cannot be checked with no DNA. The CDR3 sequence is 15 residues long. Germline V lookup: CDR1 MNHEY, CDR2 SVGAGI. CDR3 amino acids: CASSDGQGVNEKLFF.

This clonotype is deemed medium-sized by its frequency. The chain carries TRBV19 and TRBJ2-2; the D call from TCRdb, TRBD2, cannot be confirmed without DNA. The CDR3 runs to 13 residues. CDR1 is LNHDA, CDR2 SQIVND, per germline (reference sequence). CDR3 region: CKRLAGLTGELFF.

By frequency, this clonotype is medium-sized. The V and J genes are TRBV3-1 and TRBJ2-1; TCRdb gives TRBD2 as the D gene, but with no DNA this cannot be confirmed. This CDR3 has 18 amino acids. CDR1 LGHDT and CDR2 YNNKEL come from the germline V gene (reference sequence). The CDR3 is CASSQGVEDPTSDYEQFF.

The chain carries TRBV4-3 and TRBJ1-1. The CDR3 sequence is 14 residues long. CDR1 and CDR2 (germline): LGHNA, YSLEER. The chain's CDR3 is CASSLDPMNTEAFF.

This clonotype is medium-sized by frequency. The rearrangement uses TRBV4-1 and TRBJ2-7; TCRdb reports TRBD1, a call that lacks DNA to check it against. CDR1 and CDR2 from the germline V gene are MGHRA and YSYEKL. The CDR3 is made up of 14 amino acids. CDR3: CASSPGQGGYEQYF.

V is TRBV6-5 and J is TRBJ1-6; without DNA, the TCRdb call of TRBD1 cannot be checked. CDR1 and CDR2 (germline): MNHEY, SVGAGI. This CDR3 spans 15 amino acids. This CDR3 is CASSLGQGPVTPLHF.

CDR3 sequence reads: CASSEWTDTQYF. This chain uses TRBV25-1 with TRBJ2-3. Germline CDR1 reads MGHDK; CDR2 reads SYGVNS. There are 12 residues in the CDR3.

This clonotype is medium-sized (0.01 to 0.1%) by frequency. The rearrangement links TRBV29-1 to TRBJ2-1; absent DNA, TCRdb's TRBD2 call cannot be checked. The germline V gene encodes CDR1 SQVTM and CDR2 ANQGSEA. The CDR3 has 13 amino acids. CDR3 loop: CSVSSGSYNEQFF.

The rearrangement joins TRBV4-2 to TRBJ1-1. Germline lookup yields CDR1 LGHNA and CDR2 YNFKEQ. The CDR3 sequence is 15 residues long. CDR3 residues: CASSQGRDSNTEAFF.

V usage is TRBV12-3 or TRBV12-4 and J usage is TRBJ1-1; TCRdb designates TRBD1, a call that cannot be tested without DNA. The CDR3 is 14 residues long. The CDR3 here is CASSLQGLGTEAFF.

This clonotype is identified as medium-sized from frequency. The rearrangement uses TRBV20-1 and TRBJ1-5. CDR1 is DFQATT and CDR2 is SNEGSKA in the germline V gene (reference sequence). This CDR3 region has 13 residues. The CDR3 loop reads CSARDNSNQPQHF.

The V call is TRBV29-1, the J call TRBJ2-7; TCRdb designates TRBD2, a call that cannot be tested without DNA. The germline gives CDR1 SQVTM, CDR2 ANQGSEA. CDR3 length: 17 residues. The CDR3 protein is CSVAGDLRTSGTYEQYF.

The CDR3 loop reads CASSLTFAGGYNEQFF. V and J are TRBV7-2 and TRBJ2-1; TCRdb's assignment of TRBD2 cannot be checked, as there is no DNA. The CDR3 extends over 16 amino acids. Per germline, CDR1 SGHTA and CDR2 FQGNSA. Full variable domain (outside the CDR3, taken from reference TRBV7-2 and TRBJ2-1): GAGVSQSPSNKVTEKGKDVELRCDPISGHTALYWYRQSLGQGLEFLIYFQGNSAPDKSGLPSDRFSAERTGGSVSTLTIQRTQQEDSAVYLCASSLTFAGGYNEQFFGPGTRLTVL.

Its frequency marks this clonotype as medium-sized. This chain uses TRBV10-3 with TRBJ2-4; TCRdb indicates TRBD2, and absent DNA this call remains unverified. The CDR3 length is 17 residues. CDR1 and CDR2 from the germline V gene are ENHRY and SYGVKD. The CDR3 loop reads CAISESLAGEVKNIQYF.